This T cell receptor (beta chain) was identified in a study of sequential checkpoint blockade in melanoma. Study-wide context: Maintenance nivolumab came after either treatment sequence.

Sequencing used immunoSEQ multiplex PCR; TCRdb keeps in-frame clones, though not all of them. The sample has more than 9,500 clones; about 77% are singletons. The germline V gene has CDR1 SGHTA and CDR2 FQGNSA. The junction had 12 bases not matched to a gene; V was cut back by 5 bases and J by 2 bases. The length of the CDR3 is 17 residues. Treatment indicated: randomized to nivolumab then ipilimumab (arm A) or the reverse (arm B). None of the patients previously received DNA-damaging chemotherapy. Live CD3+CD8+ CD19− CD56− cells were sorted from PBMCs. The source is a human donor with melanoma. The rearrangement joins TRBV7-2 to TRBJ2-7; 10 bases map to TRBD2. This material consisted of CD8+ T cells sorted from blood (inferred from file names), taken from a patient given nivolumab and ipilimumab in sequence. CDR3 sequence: CASSPGTSAIQTYEQYF. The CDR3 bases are TGTGCCAGCAGCCCAGGGACTAGCGCCATACAGACCTACGAGCAGTACTTC.